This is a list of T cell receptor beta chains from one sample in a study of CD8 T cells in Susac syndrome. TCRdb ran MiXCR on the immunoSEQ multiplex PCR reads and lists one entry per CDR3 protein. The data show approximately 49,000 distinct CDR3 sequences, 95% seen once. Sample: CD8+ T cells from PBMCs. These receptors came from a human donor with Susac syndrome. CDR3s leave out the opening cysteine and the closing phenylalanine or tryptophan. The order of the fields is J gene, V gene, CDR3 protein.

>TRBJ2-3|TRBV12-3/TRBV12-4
ATNWYTDTQY
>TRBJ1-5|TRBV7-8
ASTFTRDSNQPQH
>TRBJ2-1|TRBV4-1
ASSQVPPNEQF
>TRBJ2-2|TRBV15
ATSKSGQGITGELF
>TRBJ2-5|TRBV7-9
ASSLVRASQYQETQY
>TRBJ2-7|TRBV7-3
ASSLLVMYEQY
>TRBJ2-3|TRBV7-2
ASSLEWPAASTDTQY
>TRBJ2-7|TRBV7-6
ASSSDRGSEQY
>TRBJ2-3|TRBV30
AWMGSSTDTQY
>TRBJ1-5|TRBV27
ASSFTGGSQPQH
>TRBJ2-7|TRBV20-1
SATSGATEQY
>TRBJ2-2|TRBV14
ASSQDSGLVNTGELF
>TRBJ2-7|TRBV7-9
ANSRGQGNEQY
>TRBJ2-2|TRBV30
AWSAGRGELF
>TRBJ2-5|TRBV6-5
ASSYSKGWETQY
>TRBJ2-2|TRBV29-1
SVEASGGAATGELF
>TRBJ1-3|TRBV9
ASSVAGPLGLGNTIY
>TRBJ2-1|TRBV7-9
ASSHGTGTHNEQF
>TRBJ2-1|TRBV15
ATSRDRQNEQF
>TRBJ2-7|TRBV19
ASSPGLAGGPYEQY
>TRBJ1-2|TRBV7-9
ASSLEVRGSGGYT
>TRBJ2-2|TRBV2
ASRLYTGELF
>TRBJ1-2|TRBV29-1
SVEAQTGGYGYT
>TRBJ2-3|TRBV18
ASSPMGTSGGRTDTQY
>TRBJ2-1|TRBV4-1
ASSQDPPREQF
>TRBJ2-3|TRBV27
ASSFTAGWFPDTQY
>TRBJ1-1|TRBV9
ASSVVTEAF
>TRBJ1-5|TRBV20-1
SARDRSNSNQPQH
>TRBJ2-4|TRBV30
AWTGGENIQY
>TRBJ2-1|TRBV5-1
ASSLFGFEYLGLDNEQF
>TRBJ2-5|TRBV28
ASSLYPYRGQETQY
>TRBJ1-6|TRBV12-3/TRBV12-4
ASRKSGPQVDSPLH
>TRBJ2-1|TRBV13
ASNAWGRNNEQF
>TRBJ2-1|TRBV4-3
ASSAWNHNEQF
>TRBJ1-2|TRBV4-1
ASSQDSGNYYGYT
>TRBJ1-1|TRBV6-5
ASSYPVFVRDDGTEAF
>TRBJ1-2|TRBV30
AWSLPLKERGYT
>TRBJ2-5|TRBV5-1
ASSPTSGGLQETQY
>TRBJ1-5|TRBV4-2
ASSQNGRQGRQPQH
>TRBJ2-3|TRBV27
ASRKRGGLTQY
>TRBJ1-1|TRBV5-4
ASSLWGTGAQNTEAF
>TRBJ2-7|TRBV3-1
ASSPRDSYLYEQY
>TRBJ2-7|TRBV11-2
ASSLGWTGDYEQY
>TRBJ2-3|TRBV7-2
ASSLGNSDTQY
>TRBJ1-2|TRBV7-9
ASSSYIGQAWYGYT